This T cell receptor beta chain was sequenced for a study of blood T cell repertoires in COVID-19. Study context: From T cells, B-cell-depleted T cells, or PBMCs came the material, which was cDNA or gDNA.

The CDR3 is made up of 17 amino acids. Germline V gene sequence: CDR1 KGHSH, CDR2 LQKENI. Trimming cost V 3 bases and J 4 bases, with 21 bases left between them. Methods used by the authors: Reference gene primers were amplified, and this amplification served to estimate nucleated cell counts. Here immunoSEQ multiplex PCR was the method, and the copy in TCRdb shows in-frame clones only, minus some. D and trimming were read from the DNA, whereas the V and J calls and clone size are those reported in that table. This sample carries under 250,000 clones, 89% of them seen once, and the ten largest clones take about 4.8%.

The origin of this receptor is a woman aged 40 to 49 with acute or convalescent COVID-19. The chain carries TRBV18 and TRBJ1-2, with D hard to call. Material: peripheral blood. CDR3 DNA: TGTGCCAGCTCACCTAAAAGCCGGGGAGGCGGCGGCTATGGCTACACCTTC. It yields the protein CASSPKSRGGGGYGYTF.